This is a list of T cell receptor beta chains from one sample in a study of T cell responses to AZD1222 COVID-19 vaccine. Here immunoSEQ multiplex PCR was the method, and the copy in TCRdb shows in-frame clones only, minus some. The sample records about 140,000 clones, roughly 89% being singletons. The specimen comprised peripheral blood, sampled on day 0 of AZD1222 vaccination. Receptor source: an adult in good health. The CDR3 runs from the conserved cysteine through the conserved F or W.

v_gene	j_gene	CDR3aa
TRBV11-2	TRBJ2-1	CASRGTSGPIRGNEQFF
TRBV6-6	TRBJ1-5	CASSFRGQPQHF
TRBV6-2/TRBV6-3	TRBJ2-5	CASSYRELNQETQYF
TRBV2	TRBJ2-2	CASSGGERTGDTGELFF
TRBV27	TRBJ1-2	CASSLQGRAGYTF
TRBV29-1	TRBJ2-7	CSEIPQGCRYEQYF
TRBV18	TRBJ2-5	CASSPSAPKETQYF
TRBV3-1/TRBV3-2	TRBJ2-7	CASSPAGTSGYEQYF
TRBV11-2	TRBJ2-7	CASSRLAGGRPYEQYF
TRBV30	TRBJ1-6	CAWSSQIVSSYNSPLHF
TRBV28	TRBJ1-5	CASSLQTEYSNQPQHF
TRBV5-6	TRBJ1-5	CASSSGPGVGQPQHF
TRBV11-3	TRBJ2-2	CASSSRPPGDGDTGELFF
TRBV28	TRBJ1-4	CASSLGGSRPFFEKLFF
TRBV6-1	TRBJ2-7	CASSEGWLAGEYEQYF
TRBV4-1	TRBJ1-5	CASSPGPTNQPQHF
TRBV4-1	TRBJ2-3	CASSRAGGRGRTDTQYF
TRBV18	TRBJ2-2	CASTRTGRNTGELFF
TRBV11-3	TRBJ2-1	CASSLRLAPNEQFF
TRBV5-4	TRBJ2-3	CASSLLTGQGATDTQYF
TRBV9	TRBJ2-2	CASSREVGELFF
TRBV11-2	TRBJ1-3	CASSLEGFGGNTIYF
TRBV9	TRBJ2-1	CASSPRLAGYNEQFF
TRBV28	TRBJ1-2	CASKRQSYAQGYTF
TRBV20-1	TRBJ2-7	CSAQQGDEQYF
TRBV5-1	TRBJ1-4	CASRQGSDEKLFF
TRBV7-2	TRBJ1-2	CASSLVAPGGYTF
TRBV25-1	TRBJ1-2	CASSELGQYYGYTF